The clone carrying this TCR beta chain was counted a few times. Arm-PCR of CDR3 regions and iRepertoire HTBI primers were the basis on which TCR beta libraries were built. TCRdb itself ran the multiplex PCR reads through MiXCR, one entry per CDR3 protein. The sample has 440,000 or so distinct CDR3 sequences; approximately 15% are singletons. Described time point: newly diagnosed GD, antithyroid drugs for less than 3 months. With RNA extracted from PBMCs as input, the TCR library was made. CDR1 and CDR2 from the germline V gene are WNHNN and SYGVQD (reference sequence). The CDR3 length is 16 residues. The V gene lost 4 bases and the J gene lost 2 bases, with 16 bases spanning the gap. This record comes from a study of regulatory T cells in long-lasting Graves disease. This sample also appeared in a second study, on T cells in Graves' hyperthyroidism and ophthalmopathy.

This receptor was taken from a woman aged 25 to 39 with Graves disease. The sequencing used peripheral blood mononuclear cells (PBMCs), collected at new diagnosis, from a patient treated with antithyroid drugs. The chain carries TRBV10-1 and TRBJ2-3; D not certain. The CDR3 DNA reads as TGCGCCAGCAGTGGCCCTCGCGTTGGTGACACAGATACGCAGTATTTT. Amino acid sequence: CASSGPRVGDTDTQYF.